This T cell receptor (beta chain) was sequenced for a study of T cell responses to AZD1222 COVID-19 vaccine. Study observations and caveats: Targets within unmutated variant regions were reportedly found for nearly half of spike-specific TCRs. The study identified only six AZD1222 recipients as seropositive at baseline. Donors in the cohort were predominantly white British and more often female, and clonal diversity was possibly underestimated. Spike-spanning, vaccine-associated CD4 TCRs were dominant at 160-218 and 743-854.

For this clone: Its antigen is not known.

Sequencing was performed with immunoSEQ multiplex PCR; in TCRdb, only in-frame clones are kept and a portion is missing. This sample has approximately 100,000 clones; 70% to 90% occur once, and the top ten carry about 1.4%. The CDR3 covers 18 residues. CDR1 MNHEY and CDR2 SVGEGT come from the germline V gene. Trimming stripped 3 bases from V and 2 bases from J, with 19 bases between. V usage is TRBV6-2 or TRBV6-3 and J usage is TRBJ2-2, with TRBD2 as a possible D gene (5 bases). Sequenced material: peripheral blood, taken on day 0 of AZD1222 vaccination. The sequence derives from an adult in good health. The CDR3 coding sequence is TGTGCCAGCAGTTATGATCGAGGGTACGGAGATAACACCGGGGAGCTGTTTTTT. Its translation is CASSYDRGYGDNTGELFF.